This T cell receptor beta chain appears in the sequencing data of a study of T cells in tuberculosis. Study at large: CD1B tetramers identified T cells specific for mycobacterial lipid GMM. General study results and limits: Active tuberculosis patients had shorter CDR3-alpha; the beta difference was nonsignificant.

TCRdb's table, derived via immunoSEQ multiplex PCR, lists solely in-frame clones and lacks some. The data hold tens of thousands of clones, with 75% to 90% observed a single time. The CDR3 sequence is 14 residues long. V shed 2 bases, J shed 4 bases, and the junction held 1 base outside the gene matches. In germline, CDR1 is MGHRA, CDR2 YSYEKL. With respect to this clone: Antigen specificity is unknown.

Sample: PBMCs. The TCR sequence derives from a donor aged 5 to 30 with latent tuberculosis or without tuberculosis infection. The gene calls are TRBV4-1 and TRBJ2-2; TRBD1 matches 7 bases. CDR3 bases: TGCGCCAGCAGCCAACCAGGGGGCACCGGGGAGCTGTTTTTT. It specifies CASSQPGGTGELFF.